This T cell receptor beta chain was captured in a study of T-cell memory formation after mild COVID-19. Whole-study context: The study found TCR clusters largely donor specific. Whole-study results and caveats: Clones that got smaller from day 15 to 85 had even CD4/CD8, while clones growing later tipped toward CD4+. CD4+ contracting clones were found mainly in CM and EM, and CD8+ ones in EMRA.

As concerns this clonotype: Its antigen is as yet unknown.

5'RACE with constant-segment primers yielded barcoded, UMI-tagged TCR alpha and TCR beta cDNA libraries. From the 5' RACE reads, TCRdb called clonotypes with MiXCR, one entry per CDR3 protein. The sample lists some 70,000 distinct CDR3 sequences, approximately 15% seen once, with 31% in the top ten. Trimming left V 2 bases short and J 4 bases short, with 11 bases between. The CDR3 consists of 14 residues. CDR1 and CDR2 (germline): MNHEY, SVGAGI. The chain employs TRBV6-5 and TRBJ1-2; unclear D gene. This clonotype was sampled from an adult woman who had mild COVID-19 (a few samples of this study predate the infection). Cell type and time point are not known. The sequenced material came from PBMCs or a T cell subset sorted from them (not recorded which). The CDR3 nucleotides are TGTGCCAGCAGTTACACGCCGGGAGTCTATGGCTACACCTTC. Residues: CASSYTPGVYGYTF.